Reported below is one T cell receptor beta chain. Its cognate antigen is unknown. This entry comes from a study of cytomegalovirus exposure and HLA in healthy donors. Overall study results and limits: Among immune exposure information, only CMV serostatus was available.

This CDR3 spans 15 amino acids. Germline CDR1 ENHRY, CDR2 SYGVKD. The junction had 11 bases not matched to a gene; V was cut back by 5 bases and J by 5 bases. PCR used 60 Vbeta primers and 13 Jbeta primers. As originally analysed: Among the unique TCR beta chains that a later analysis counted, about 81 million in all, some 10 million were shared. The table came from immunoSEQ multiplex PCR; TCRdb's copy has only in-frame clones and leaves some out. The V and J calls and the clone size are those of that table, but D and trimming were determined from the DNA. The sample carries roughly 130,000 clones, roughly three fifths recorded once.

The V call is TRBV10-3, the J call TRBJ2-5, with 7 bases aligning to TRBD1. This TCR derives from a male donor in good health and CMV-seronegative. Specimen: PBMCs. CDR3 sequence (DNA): TGTGCCATCAGTACTCTGACAGGGTCCGGGGAGACCCAGTACTTC. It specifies CAISTLTGSGETQYF.